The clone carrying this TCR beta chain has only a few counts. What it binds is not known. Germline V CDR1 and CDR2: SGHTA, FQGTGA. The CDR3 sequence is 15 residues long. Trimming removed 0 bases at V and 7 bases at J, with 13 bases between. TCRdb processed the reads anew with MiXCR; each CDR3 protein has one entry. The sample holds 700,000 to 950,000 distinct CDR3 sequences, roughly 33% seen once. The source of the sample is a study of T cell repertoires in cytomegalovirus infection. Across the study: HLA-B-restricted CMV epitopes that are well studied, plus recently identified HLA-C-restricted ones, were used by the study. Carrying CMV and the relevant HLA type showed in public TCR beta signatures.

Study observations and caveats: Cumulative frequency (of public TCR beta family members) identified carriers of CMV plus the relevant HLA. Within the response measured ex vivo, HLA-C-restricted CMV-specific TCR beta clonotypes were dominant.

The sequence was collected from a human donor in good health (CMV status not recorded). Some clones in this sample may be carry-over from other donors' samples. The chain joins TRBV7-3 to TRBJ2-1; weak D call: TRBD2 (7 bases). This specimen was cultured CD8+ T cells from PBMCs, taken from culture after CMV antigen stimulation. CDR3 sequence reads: CASSLTAGARNEQFF. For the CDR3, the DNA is TGTGCCAGCAGCTTAACGGCGGGGGCGCGGAATGAGCAGTTCTTC. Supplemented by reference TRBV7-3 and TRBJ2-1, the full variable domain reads GAGVSQTPSNKVTEKGKYVELRCDPISGHTALYWYRQSLGQGPEFLIYFQGTGAADDSGLPNDRFFAVRPEGSVSTLKIQRTERGDSAVYLCASSLTAGARNEQFFGPGTRLTVL.